Listed here are 7 T cell receptor beta chains from one sample, sequenced in a study of graft-versus-host responses after intestinal transplantation (dated by TCRdb to the early 2020s). The time point label here, explained by the study, means: cells obtained before transplantation from donor or recipient. Libraries were constructed by the immunoSEQ multiplex PCR assay. TCRdb stores this immuneACCESS table with in-frame sequences only. Part of the clones is absent; in the studies checked, under half of the shortfall reflects unresolved V genes, and no reason is known for the rest. Here the sample has approximately 130,000 clones; about 92% occur a single time. Clones ranked in the top ten supply about 0.16% of the sample. Their target antigens are unknown. The sample was unstimulated CD4+ T cells sorted from spleen or lymph node cells, taken before intestinal transplant. The receptors were gathered from a human donor who received an intestinal transplant.

This sequence joins TRBV12-5 and TRBJ1-5, with D uncertain. CDR1 LGHNT and CDR2 FRNRAP come from the germline V gene. The CDR3 totals 10 residues. V lost 6 bases and J lost 9, with 6 bases in between. CDR3 nucleotide sequence: TGTGCTAGTGGCTCCGGGCCCCAGCATTTT. It is translated as CASGSGPQHF.

This clone is a singleton in its sample. This sequence joins TRBV6-5 and TRBJ1-1; D is possibly TRBD1 (5 bases). The CDR3 runs 14 residues. Germline values: CDR1 MNHEY, CDR2 SVGAGI. V lost 7 bases and J lost 0, with 12 bases in between. DNA of the CDR3: TGTGCCAGCACTACGGGACTGATGAACACTGAAGCTTTCTTT. This codes for CASTTGLMNTEAFF.

The rearrangement joins TRBV4-1 to TRBJ1-5, with D possibly being TRBD1 (5 bases). CDR3 size: 14 residues. Trimming took off 1 base at V and 6 bases at J, with 10 bases between the two ends. The germline V gene has CDR1 MGHRA and CDR2 YSYEKL. Here the CDR3 reads CASSQVGALQPQHF. CDR3 sequence (DNA): TGCGCCAGCAGCCAAGTTGGGGCCCTTCAGCCCCAGCATTTT.

The chain combines TRBV4-2 with TRBJ1-5; D ambiguous. CDR3 length equals 14 residues. CDR1 is LGHNA, CDR2 YNFKEQ, per germline. Trimming removed 0 bases from V and 3 bases from J, with 6 bases in between. The chain's CDR3 is CASSQDSLNQPQHF. The CDR3 nucleotides read TGTGCCAGCAGCCAAGACAGTCTCAATCAGCCCCAGCATTTT.

V usage is TRBV4-1 and J usage is TRBJ1-5; D is unresolved. V gave up 0 bases and J gave up 2 bases, with 14 bases separating them. CDR1 is MGHRA and CDR2 is YSYEKL in the germline V gene. CDR3 length: 17 amino acids. The DNA of the CDR3 is TGCGCCAGCAGCCAAGATCCATGGGGTTTGGGCAATCAGCCCCAGCATTTT. This gives the protein CASSQDPWGLGNQPQHF.

This clone was counted once. The chain recombines TRBV30 with TRBJ1-5; D gene unclear. V was shortened by 1 base and J by 3 bases, with 7 bases between the two germline ends. Germline-derived CDR1 and CDR2 are GTSNPN and SVGIG (reference sequence). This CDR3 spans 13 amino acids. This CDR3 reads CAWSGGLNQPQHF. CDR3 coding DNA: TGTGCCTGGAGTGGAGGGCTCAATCAGCCCCAGCATTTT.

The chain couples TRBV6-5 to TRBJ1-2; 7 nucleotides line up with TRBD1. The CDR3 sequence is 15 residues long. Germline V gene sequence: CDR1 MNHEY, CDR2 SVGAGI. V lost 6 bases and J lost 4; bases outside the gene matches: 11. Here the CDR3 reads CASSLTMTGSYGYTF. CDR3 sequence (DNA): TGTGCCAGCAGCTTGACGATGACAGGGAGCTATGGCTACACCTTC.